This T cell receptor (beta chain) was found in a study of metastatic and nonmetastatic thyroid tumors. Overall study: Across peripheral blood and tumor or nodule tissue samples taken from malignant and benign thyroid patients, the repertoires were compared with one another.

Among the patients, none had received any treatment before thyroid surgery. V lost 3 bases and J 8 bases, leaving 16 bases between the germline ends. CDR1 and CDR2 from the germline V gene are DFQATT and SNEGSKA (reference sequence). The CDR3 is 13 residues long. TCRdb ran MiXCR on the PCR reads. The data contain about 92,000 clones, more than 12% of them singletons. This clone has ten or more counts. The chain employs TRBV20-1 and TRBJ1-2; tentatively, D is TRBD1 (5 bases). Sequenced material: blood. This TCR came from a female donor with papillary thyroid cancer or a benign thyroid nodule (not recorded which). Some clones in this sample may be carry-over from other donors' samples. The CDR3: CSASREGWGGYTF. CDR3 nucleotides: TGCAGTGCTAGTAGGGAGGGATGGGGCGGCTACACCTTC.